The 11 T cell receptor beta chains listed next were all sequenced from one sample in a study of vaccination effects on CD4 cells after COVID-19. No antigen is known for these receptors. Using immunoSEQ multiplex PCR, the repertoire was profiled, and TCRdb retains in-frame clones only, with some absent. The table records 55,000 to 75,000 clones, approximately 76% of them present only once. With the ViraFEST assay, the study expanded antigen-specific CD4+ T cells using viral peptide pools, then sequenced them. CD4+ T cells were isolated after 10 days of culture. Vaccinated recipients, who were negative for nucleocapsid antibodies, had no history of SARS-CoV-2 infection. Sequenced here: CD4+ T cells from PBMCs cultured with HCoV-NL63 spike peptides, sampled before COVID-19 vaccination. These receptors originate from a human donor who received a COVID-19 vaccine.

The V gene is TRBV12-3 or TRBV12-4, the J gene TRBJ2-5; D might be TRBD1 (5 bases). V was clipped by 6 bases and J by 4 bases, with 6 bases between them. The CDR3 length is 11 residues. DNA of the CDR3: TGTGCCAGCAGGCAGGGAGAGACCCAGTACTTC. This codes for CASRQGETQYF.

The chain combines TRBV10-3 with TRBJ1-1; D gene uncertain. V was pared by 3 bases and J by 0 bases, with 5 bases between. The CDR3 is 13 amino acids. Per germline, CDR1 ENHRY and CDR2 SYGVKD. The CDR3 is CAISDGLNTEAFF. The CDR3 nucleotides are TGTGCCATCAGTGACGGGTTGAACACTGAAGCTTTCTTT.

This rearrangement joins TRBV5-1 to TRBJ1-6; D is uncertain. Germline V lookup: CDR1 SGHRS, CDR2 YFSETQ. This CDR3 spans 14 amino acids. The germline V and J ends were trimmed by 0 bases and 5 bases, with 6 bases remaining between them. The CDR3 reads CASSLETNNSPLHF. DNA for the CDR3: TGCGCCAGCAGCTTGGAGACTAATAATTCACCCCTCCACTTT.

As DNA, the CDR3 is TGCGCCAGCAGCAGGGAAGGTGGGACCTATAATTCACCCCTCCACTTT. Protein: CASSREGGTYNSPLHF. The chain recombines TRBV5-1 with TRBJ1-6; D is uncertain. Germline V gene sequence: CDR1 SGHRS, CDR2 YFSETQ. The CDR3 contains 16 residues. The V gene lost 4 bases and the J gene lost 2 bases, with 13 bases spanning the gap.

The chain recombines TRBV5-4 with TRBJ1-3, with TRBD1 as a possible D gene (5 bases). Germline V gives CDR1 SGHNT, CDR2 YYREEE (reference sequence). V lost 0 bases and J lost 0, with 13 bases in between. The CDR3 spans 17 residues. CDR3 nucleotides: TGTGCCAGCAGCTTGGGGGGCAGGAAGAGCTCTGGAAACACCATATATTTT. Its translation: CASSLGGRKSSGNTIYF.

The count of this clone is one. CDR3 amino acids: CASSEPGNTIYF. CDR3 bases: TGCGCCAGCAGCGAACCTGGAAACACCATATATTTT. V and J are TRBV5-1 and TRBJ1-3; D not resolved. Germline lookup yields CDR1 SGHRS and CDR2 YFSETQ. CDR3 length: 12 residues. Trimming stripped 4 bases from V and 2 bases from J, with 4 bases between.

This clone was recorded a few times. This rearrangement joins TRBV5-1 to TRBJ1-6; TRBD1 matches 7 bases. Germline trimming cut 1 base from V and 10 bases from J; bases unmatched to any gene: 11. The CDR3 is made up of 16 amino acids. Germline-derived CDR1 and CDR2 are SGHRS and YFSETQ. The CDR3: CASSLRIWDRRSPLHF. CDR3 DNA sequence: TGCGCCAGCAGCTTGAGGATCTGGGACAGAAGATCACCCCTCCACTTT.

This chain connects TRBV2 to TRBJ2-1; 8 nucleotides align to TRBD1. The CDR3 is made up of 15 amino acids. CDR1 is SNHLY, CDR2 FYNNEI, per germline. J gave up 2 bases and V 6 bases, and 6 bases lay outside the gene matches. CDR3 DNA sequence: TGTGCCAGCAGGGAGGACAGGGTAGCCTACAATGAGCAGTTCTTC. Protein sequence: CASREDRVAYNEQFF. Full variable domain (rest looked up from reference TRBV2 and TRBJ2-1): EPEVTQTPSHQVTQMGQEVILRCVPISNHLYFYWYRQILGQKVEFLVSFYNNEISEKSEIFDDQFSVERPDGSNFTLKIRSTKLEDSAMYFCASREDRVAYNEQFFGPGTRLTVL.

The chain couples TRBV18 to TRBJ1-6; tentative D call: TRBD1 (5 bases). Germline values: CDR1 KGHSH, CDR2 LQKENI. The ends were cut back, 3 bases at V and 3 bases at J, with 12 bases in the middle. The CDR3 extends over 16 amino acids. The CDR3 loop is CASSPRDLVYNSPLHF. Written as DNA, the CDR3 is TGTGCCAGCTCACCCCGGGACCTAGTCTATAATTCACCCCTCCACTTT. The entire variable domain, with the rest obtained from reference TRBV18 and TRBJ1-6, is as follows: NAGVMQNPRHLVRRRGQEARLRCSPMKGHSHVYWYRQLPEEGLKFMVYLQKENIIDESGMPKERFSAEFPKEGPSILRIQQVVRGDSAAYFCASSPRDLVYNSPLHFGNGTRLTVT.

The chain uses TRBV4-2 and TRBJ1-2; no reliable D call. The ends were cut back, 0 bases at V and 8 bases at J, with 13 bases in the middle. This CDR3 is built from 14 residues. Per germline, CDR1 LGHNA and CDR2 YNFKEQ. DNA of the CDR3: TGTGCCAGCAGCCAAGATCGGAGGCCGGAGGGCTACACCTTC. The encoded protein is CASSQDRRPEGYTF.

The genes are TRBV5-1 and TRBJ2-2; possibly TRBD1 for D (6 bases). The CDR3 is made up of 16 amino acids. Trimming left V 0 bases short and J 5 bases short, with 14 bases between. Germline V gene data show CDR1 as SGHRS and CDR2 as YFSETQ. Here the CDR3 DNA reads TGCGCCAGCAGCTTGGCCTCGGCAGGGGAGACCGGGGAGCTGTTTTTT. Protein sequence: CASSLASAGETGELFF.